The entry below gives a single T cell receptor (beta chain) sequence along with its context. The antigen is undetermined. This specimen comes from a study of radiation and T cells in renal cell carcinoma. Overall study results and limits: Top tumor clonotypes rose in blood 2 weeks post-radiation, then contracted.

Data came from immunoSEQ multiplex PCR; TCRdb stores just in-frame clones and leaves some out. The profile shows over 55,000 clones, roughly four fifths of them singletons. The time point: blood 2 weeks post-SBRT. Stated treatment: 15 Gy SBRT to primary tumor, nephrectomy 4 weeks later. Radiation-treated patients gave blood at baseline, week 2 and week 4. The sample in question was blood, obtained from a patient whose treatment included radiotherapy and nephrectomy. This TCR was sampled from a man between 60 and 70 years old with renal cell carcinoma.

The CDR3 spells CASSVGAGLTEAFF. The CDR3, as DNA: TGTGCCAGCAGCGTAGGAGCGGGCCTCACTGAAGCTTTCTTT. The chain is built from TRBV9 and TRBJ1-1; D unresolved. Trimming took off 0 bases at V and 4 bases at J, with 10 bases between the two ends. Germline CDR1 SGDLS, CDR2 YYNGEE. The CDR3 sequence is 14 residues long.